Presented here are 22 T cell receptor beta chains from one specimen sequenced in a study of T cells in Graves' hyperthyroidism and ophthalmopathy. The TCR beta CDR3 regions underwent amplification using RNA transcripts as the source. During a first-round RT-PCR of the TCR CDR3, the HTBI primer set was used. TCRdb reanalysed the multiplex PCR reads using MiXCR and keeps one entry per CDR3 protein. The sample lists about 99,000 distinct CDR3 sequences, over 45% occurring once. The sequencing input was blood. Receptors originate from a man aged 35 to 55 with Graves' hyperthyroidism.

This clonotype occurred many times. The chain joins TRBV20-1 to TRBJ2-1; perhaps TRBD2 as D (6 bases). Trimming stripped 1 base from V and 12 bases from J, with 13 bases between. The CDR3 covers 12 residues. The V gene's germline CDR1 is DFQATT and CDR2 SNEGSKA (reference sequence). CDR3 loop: CSARAPGSGQFF. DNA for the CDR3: TGCAGTGCTAGAGCCCCCGGGAGTGGGCAGTTCTTC.

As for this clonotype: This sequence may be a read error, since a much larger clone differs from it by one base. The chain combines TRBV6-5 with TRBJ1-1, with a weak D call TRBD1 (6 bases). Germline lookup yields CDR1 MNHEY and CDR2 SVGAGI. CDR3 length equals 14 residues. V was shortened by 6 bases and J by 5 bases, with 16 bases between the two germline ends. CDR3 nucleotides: TGTGCCAGCAGATACAGGGAACCCCGAACTGAAGCTTTCTTT. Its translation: CASRYREPRTEAFF.

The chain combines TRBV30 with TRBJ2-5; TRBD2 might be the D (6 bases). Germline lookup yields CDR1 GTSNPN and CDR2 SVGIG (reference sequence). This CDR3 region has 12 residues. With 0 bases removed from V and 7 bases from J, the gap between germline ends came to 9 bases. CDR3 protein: CAWSVLRGTQYF. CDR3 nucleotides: TGTGCCTGGAGTGTATTGCGGGGGACCCAGTACTTC.

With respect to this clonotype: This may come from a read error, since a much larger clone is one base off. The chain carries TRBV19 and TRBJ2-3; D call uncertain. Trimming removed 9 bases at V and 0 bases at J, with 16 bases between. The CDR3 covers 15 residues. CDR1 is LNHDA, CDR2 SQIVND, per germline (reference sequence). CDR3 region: CASSHSTVSTDTQYF. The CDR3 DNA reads TGTGCCAGCAGTCACTCCACGGTCAGCACAGATACGCAGTATTTT.

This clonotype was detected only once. The CDR3 nucleotides read TGCGCCAGCAGTGAGTCCCTAGCGGGGAAACAAGAGACCCAGTACTTC. This encodes CASSESLAGKQETQYF. The J gene is TRBJ2-5, the V gene TRBV10-1; 9 nucleotides align to TRBD2. The V gene end was trimmed by 0 bases and the J gene end by 2 bases; junction bases not matched to a gene: 4. Germline CDR1 WNHNN, CDR2 SYGVQD (reference sequence). The CDR3 has 16 amino acids.

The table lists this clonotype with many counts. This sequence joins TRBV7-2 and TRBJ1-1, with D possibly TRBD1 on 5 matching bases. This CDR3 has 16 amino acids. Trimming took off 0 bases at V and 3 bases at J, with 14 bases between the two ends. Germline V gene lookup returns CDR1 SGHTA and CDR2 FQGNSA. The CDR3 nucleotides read TGTGCCAGCAGCTTAGCGTCGACAGCATCGTACACTGAAGCTTTCTTT. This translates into CASSLASTASYTEAFF.

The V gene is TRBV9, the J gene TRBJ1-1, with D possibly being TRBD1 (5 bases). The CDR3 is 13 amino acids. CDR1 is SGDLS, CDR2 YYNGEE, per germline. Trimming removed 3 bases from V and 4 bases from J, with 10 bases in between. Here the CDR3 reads CASSDWGGTEAFF. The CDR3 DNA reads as TGTGCCAGCAGCGACTGGGGGGGCACTGAAGCTTTCTTT.

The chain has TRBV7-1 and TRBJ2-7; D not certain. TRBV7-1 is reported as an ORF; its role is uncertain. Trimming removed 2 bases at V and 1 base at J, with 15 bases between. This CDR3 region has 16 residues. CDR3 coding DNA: TGTGCCAGCAGCTCACCATCCTCACCGGTATCCTACGAGCAGTACTTC. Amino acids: CASSSPSSPVSYEQYF.

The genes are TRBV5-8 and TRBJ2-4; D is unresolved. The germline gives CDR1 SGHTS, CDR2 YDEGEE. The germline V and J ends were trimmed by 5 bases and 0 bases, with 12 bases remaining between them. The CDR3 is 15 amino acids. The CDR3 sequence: CASSSQILAKNIQYF. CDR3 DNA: TGTGCCAGCAGTTCACAGATTCTAGCCAAAAACATTCAGTACTTC. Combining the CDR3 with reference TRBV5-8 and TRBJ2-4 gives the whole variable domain EAGVTQSPTHLIKTRGQQATLRCSPISGHTSVYWYQQALGLGLQFLLWYDEGEERNRGNFPPRFSGRQFPNYSSELNVNALELEDSALYLCASSSQILAKNIQYFGAGTRLSVL.

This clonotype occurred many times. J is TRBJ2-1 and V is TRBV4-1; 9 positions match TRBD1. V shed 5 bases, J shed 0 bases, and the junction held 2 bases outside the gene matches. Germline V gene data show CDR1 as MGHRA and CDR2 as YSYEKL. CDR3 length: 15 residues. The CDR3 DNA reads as TGCGCCAGCAGCGAGACAGGGGGCTCCTACAATGAGCAGTTCTTC. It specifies CASSETGGSYNEQFF.

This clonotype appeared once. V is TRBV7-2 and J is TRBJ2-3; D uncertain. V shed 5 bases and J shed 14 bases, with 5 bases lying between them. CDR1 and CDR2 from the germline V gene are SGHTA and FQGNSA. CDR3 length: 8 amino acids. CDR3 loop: CASSPRYF. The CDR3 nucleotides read TGTGCCAGCAGCCCGCGGTATTTT.

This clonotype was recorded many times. CDR3 sequence reads: CASSLSEGWGSPLHF. The CDR3 DNA reads TGTGCCAGCAGTTTATCAGAGGGTTGGGGATCACCCCTCCACTTT. This sequence joins TRBV12-3 or TRBV12-4 and TRBJ1-6, with no clear D. This CDR3 has 15 residues. V was cut by 2 bases and J by 10 bases, with 15 bases left in between.

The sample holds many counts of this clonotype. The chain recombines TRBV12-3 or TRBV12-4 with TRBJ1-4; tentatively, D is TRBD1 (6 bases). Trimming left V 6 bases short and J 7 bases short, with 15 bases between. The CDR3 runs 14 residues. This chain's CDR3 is CASRQETGPEKLFF. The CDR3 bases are TGTGCCAGCAGACAGGAGACAGGTCCTGAAAAACTGTTTTTT.

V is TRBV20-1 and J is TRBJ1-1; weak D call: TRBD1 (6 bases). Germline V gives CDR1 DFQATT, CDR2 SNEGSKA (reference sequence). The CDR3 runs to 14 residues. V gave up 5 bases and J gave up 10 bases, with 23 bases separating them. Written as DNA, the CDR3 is TGCAGTGCTCCCGAGGGAGTTGGGGACACGGGAGCTTTCTTT. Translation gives CSAPEGVGDTGAFF.

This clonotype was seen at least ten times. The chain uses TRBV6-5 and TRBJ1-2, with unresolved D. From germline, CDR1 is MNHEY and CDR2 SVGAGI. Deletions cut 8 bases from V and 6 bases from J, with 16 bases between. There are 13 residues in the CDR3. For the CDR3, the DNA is TGTGCCAGCCCTTCCCTGTGGCAGAATGGCTACACCTTC. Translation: CASPSLWQNGYTF.

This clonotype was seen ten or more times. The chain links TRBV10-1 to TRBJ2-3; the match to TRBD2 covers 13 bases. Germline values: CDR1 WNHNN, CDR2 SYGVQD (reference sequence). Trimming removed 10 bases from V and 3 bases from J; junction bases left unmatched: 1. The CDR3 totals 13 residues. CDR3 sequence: CAKLAGGTDTQYF. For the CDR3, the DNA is TGCGCCAAACTAGCGGGGGGGACAGATACGCAGTATTTT.

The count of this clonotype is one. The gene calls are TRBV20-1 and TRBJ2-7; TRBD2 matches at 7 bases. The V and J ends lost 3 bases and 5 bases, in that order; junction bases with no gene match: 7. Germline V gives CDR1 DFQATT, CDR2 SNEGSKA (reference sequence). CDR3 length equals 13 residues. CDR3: CSARSRGDHEQYF. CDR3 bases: TGCAGTGCTAGGAGTCGGGGGGACCACGAGCAGTACTTC.

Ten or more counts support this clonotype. The CDR3 region is CASSVGQGGTEAFF. The DNA of the CDR3 is TGTGCCAGTAGTGTCGGACAGGGTGGCACTGAAGCTTTCTTT. The rearrangement joins TRBV19 to TRBJ1-1; 8 bases line up with TRBD1. The germline V gene encodes CDR1 LNHDA and CDR2 SQIVND (reference sequence). Unmatched junction bases numbered 6, after V lost 5 bases and J lost 4 bases. The CDR3 has 14 residues. Using reference TRBV19 and TRBJ1-1 for the parts outside the CDR3, the full variable domain is DGGITQSPKYLFRKEGQNVTLSCEQNLNHDAMYWYRQDPGQGLRLIYYSQIVNDFQKGDIAEGYSVSREKKESFPLTVTSAQKNPTAFYLCASSVGQGGTEAFFGQGTRLTVV.

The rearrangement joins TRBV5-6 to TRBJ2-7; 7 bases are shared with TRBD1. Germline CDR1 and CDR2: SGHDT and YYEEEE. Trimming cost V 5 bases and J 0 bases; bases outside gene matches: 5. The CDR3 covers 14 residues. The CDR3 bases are TGTGCCAGCAGGGCACGGGACAGCTCCTACGAGCAGTACTTC. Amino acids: CASRARDSSYEQYF.

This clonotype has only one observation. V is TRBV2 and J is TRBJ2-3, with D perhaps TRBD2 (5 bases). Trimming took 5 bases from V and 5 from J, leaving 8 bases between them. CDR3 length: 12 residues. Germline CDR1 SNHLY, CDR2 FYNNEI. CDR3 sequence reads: CASSYGLDTQYF. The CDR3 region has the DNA TGTGCCAGCAGTTATGGACTAGATACGCAGTATTTT.

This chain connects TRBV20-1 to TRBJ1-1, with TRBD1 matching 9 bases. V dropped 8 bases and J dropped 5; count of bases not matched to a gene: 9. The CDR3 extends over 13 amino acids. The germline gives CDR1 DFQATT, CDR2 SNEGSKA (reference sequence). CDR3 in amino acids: CSTGTGLGTEAFF. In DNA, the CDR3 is TGCAGTACCGGGACAGGGTTGGGGACTGAAGCTTTCTTT.

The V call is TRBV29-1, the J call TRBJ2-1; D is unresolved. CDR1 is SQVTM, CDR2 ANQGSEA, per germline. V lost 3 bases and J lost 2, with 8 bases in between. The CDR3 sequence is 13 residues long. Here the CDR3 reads CSVEAGPYNEQFF. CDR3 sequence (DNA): TGCAGCGTTGAGGCAGGACCCTACAATGAGCAGTTCTTC.